Sequencing of this T cell receptor beta chain was carried out in a study of shared clonotypes between healthy human individuals. Overall study context: Three plates each covered CD4 naive and memory; CD8 naive two, CD8 memory one. Study-level points and caveats: Four donors held approximately 4.6% of naive CD4 clonotypes in common.

It was 200 ng DNA, about 30,000 T cell genomes, that sorted-subset replicate PCRs used. Measured with immunoSEQ multiplex PCR; TCRdb has only the in-frame clones, and not every one. The sample lists about 550,000 clones; around 95% were seen once. V lost 5 bases and J 5 bases, leaving 12 bases between the germline ends. This CDR3 is 13 amino acids long. Germline CDR1 reads MDHEN; CDR2 reads SYDVKM. Regarding this clone: What it recognizes is unknown.

CD8 cells classed as naive were CD45RO-negative and positively selected for CCR7, excluding terminally differentiated effector memory CD45RA+ cells. The receptor comes from a woman younger than 45 in good health. The sequencing input was naive CD8+ T cells sorted from blood. V and J are TRBV28 and TRBJ1-2; a possible D gene is TRBD1 (6 bases). CDR3 sequence (DNA): TGTGCCAGCAGTCCGTCAACAGGGTATGGCTACACCTTC. The encoded protein is CASSPSTGYGYTF.